Below are 22 T cell receptor beta chains sequenced from a single sample in a study of graft-versus-host responses after intestinal transplantation. No antigen is known for these receptors. The assay was immunoSEQ multiplex PCR, and TCRdb's table has in-frame clones only and misses some. This table has roughly 64,000 clones, 90% to 95% appearing once. The source material was unstimulated CD8+ T cells sorted from spleen or lymph node cells, sampled before transplant. The receptors derive from a human donor who was the organ donor for an intestinal transplant.

The rearrangement links TRBV9 to TRBJ2-1; 13 positions match TRBD2. CDR1 and CDR2 (germline): SGDLS, YYNGEE. Trimming cost V 0 bases and J 5 bases; bases outside gene matches: 2. This CDR3 contains 16 residues. The CDR3 DNA follows: TGTGCCAGCAGCGTAGACGGACTAGCGGGAGACAATGAGCAGTTCTTC. It is translated as CASSVDGLAGDNEQFF.

The genes are TRBV11-1 and TRBJ2-5; D gene uncertain. The J call could be wrong; TRBJ2-7 is a better fit for the DNA end. The CDR3 spans 13 residues. Germline V gives CDR1 SGHAT, CDR2 FQDESV (reference sequence). The CDR3 reads CASSPRASYEQYF. CDR3 DNA: TGTGCCAGCAGCCCGCGAGCCTCCTACGAGCAGTACTTC.

V gene TRBV13 combines with J gene TRBJ2-1; 9 nucleotides match TRBD2. V lost 0 bases, J lost 7 bases, and 1 base stayed unmatched. Germline V gene lookup returns CDR1 PRHDT and CDR2 FYEKMQ (reference sequence). The CDR3 length is 14 residues. CDR3 residues: CASSLGAGGNEQFF. Here the CDR3 DNA reads TGTGCCAGCAGCTTAGGGGCGGGGGGGAATGAGCAGTTCTTC.

The chain employs TRBV27 and TRBJ1-2, with TRBD1 matching 7 bases. The CDR3 extends over 17 amino acids. The V and J ends lost 4 bases and 1 base, in that order; junction bases with no gene match: 12. Germline lookup yields CDR1 MNHEY and CDR2 SMNVEV (reference sequence). The CDR3 region is CASSSLLMTGLNYGYTF. CDR3 in DNA: TGTGCCAGCAGTTCCCTCTTAATGACAGGGCTTAACTATGGCTACACCTTC.

The table lists this clone with a count of one. The chain joins TRBV4-1 to TRBJ2-5, with D unresolved. The germline gives CDR1 MGHRA, CDR2 YSYEKL. V lost 5 bases to trimming and J lost 2 bases, with 6 bases between them. The length of the CDR3 is 12 residues. The CDR3 sequence is CASSFQQETQYF. For the CDR3, the DNA is TGCGCCAGCAGCTTCCAGCAAGAGACCCAGTACTTC.

V usage is TRBV19 and J usage is TRBJ1-1; the D is unclear. V was cut by 0 bases and J by 3 bases, with 17 bases left in between. The germline V gene has CDR1 LNHDA and CDR2 SQIVND (reference sequence). CDR3 size: 17 residues. The CDR3 DNA sequence: TGTGCCAGTAGTATAGATCCGAGCGGATCTAAGGACACTGAAGCTTTCTTT. Residues: CASSIDPSGSKDTEAFF.

V usage is TRBV9 and J usage is TRBJ2-3, with 8 bases fitting TRBD2. Germline lookup yields CDR1 SGDLS and CDR2 YYNGEE. V gave up 3 bases and J gave up 4 bases; unmatched junction bases: 7. This CDR3 comprises 15 residues. CDR3 nucleotide sequence: TGTGCCAGCAGCGGAAGCGGGAGCTCCCCAGATACGCAGTATTTT. Protein sequence: CASSGSGSSPDTQYF.

The chain has TRBV6-6 and TRBJ1-1, with a possible D match to TRBD1 (6 bases). CDR3 length: 12 residues. The germline V gene encodes CDR1 MNHNY and CDR2 SVGAGI (reference sequence). V was clipped by 6 bases and J by 4 bases, with 9 bases between them. CDR3 coding DNA: TGTGCCAGCAGCACAGGGCGCACTGAAGCTTTCTTT. Translating it yields CASSTGRTEAFF.

The genes are TRBV27 and TRBJ2-1, with D hard to call. The germline V and J ends were trimmed by 4 bases and 7 bases, with 8 bases remaining between them. The CDR3 is 12 residues long. Germline V gives CDR1 MNHEY, CDR2 SMNVEV (reference sequence). CDR3 protein: CASSSIRNEQFF. CDR3 nucleotide sequence: TGTGCCAGCAGTTCTATAAGAAATGAGCAGTTCTTC.

The chain recombines TRBV7-6 with TRBJ2-7; tentatively, D is TRBD2 (6 bases). V was trimmed by 3 bases and J by 3 bases, leaving 12 bases between them. Germline CDR1 is SGHVS and CDR2 is FNYEAQ. The CDR3 covers 14 residues. The CDR3 sequence: CASSLGRGNYEQYF. The CDR3 DNA reads TGTGCCAGCAGCTTGGGCCGGGGGAACTACGAGCAGTACTTC.

This clone was observed once. The chain couples TRBV19 to TRBJ2-1, with 9 positions matching TRBD1. CDR3 length: 15 amino acids. Losses at the gene ends were 6 bases for V and 12 bases for J; bases not matched to a gene: 15. Germline-derived CDR1 and CDR2 are LNHDA and SQIVND (reference sequence). The CDR3 DNA sequence: TGTGCCAGTAGCCCTACCGGGACAGGGATGACAGGGCAGTTCTTC. This sequence encodes CASSPTGTGMTGQFF.

This rearrangement joins TRBV7-8 to TRBJ1-2, with D hard to call. V lost 5 bases to trimming and J lost 4 bases, with 14 bases between them. The CDR3 loop spans 14 amino acids. Germline-derived CDR1 and CDR2 are SGHVS and FQNEAQ. The CDR3 coding sequence is TGTGCCAGCAGCCCCAATAGTGGGAGCTATGGCTACACCTTC. Its translation: CASSPNSGSYGYTF.

This sequence joins TRBV5-7 and TRBJ1-5; D is ambiguous. TRBV5-7 has ORF status, its function being uncertain. V lost 1 base and J 0 bases, leaving 17 bases between the germline ends. CDR3 size: 18 residues. DNA of the CDR3: TGTGCCAGCAGCTTGTTCTTATGTGCGGGCTGTAGCAATCAGCCCCAGCATTTT. Amino acids: CASSLFLCAGCSNQPQHF.

V and J are TRBV5-1 and TRBJ2-1; perhaps TRBD1 as D (5 bases). Trimming removed 0 bases at V and 5 bases at J, with 15 bases between. Germline CDR1 is SGHRS and CDR2 is YFSETQ. This CDR3 has 16 amino acids. The CDR3 spells CASSLVGQGGHNEQFF. CDR3 in DNA: TGCGCCAGCAGCTTGGTCGGCCAGGGTGGGCACAATGAGCAGTTCTTC.

The V gene is TRBV19, the J gene TRBJ2-1; TRBD2 might be the D (6 bases). The germline V and J ends were trimmed by 4 bases and 10 bases, with 20 bases remaining between them. The CDR3 totals 15 residues. In germline, CDR1 is LNHDA, CDR2 SQIVND (reference sequence). DNA for the CDR3: TGTGCCAGTAGTACACTAGCTGGCGTCCACAGGGAGCAGTTCTTC. Its translation is CASSTLAGVHREQFF.

The chain carries TRBV5-3 and TRBJ2-5; TRBD2 matches at 9 bases. TRBV5-3 belongs to the ORF category, with a function that is uncertain. J gave up 5 bases and V 2 bases, and 10 bases lay outside the gene matches. The CDR3 consists of 16 residues. The CDR3 coding sequence is TGTGCCAGAAGCTTAATAGTAGCGGGAGAAGAGGAGACCCAGTACTTC. Translation: CARSLIVAGEEETQYF.

This clone showed up just once. This sequence joins TRBV5-1 and TRBJ2-1, with D maybe TRBD2 (5 bases). Germline V gives CDR1 SGHRS, CDR2 YFSETQ. Trimming stripped 0 bases from V and 0 bases from J, with 19 bases between. CDR3 length: 19 amino acids. The CDR3 DNA is TGCGCCAGCAGCTTGGTGGAGGTGATGGCGGAACTCTCCTACAATGAGCAGTTCTTC. Amino acids: CASSLVEVMAELSYNEQFF.

This chain uses TRBV5-1 with TRBJ1-2, with a weak D call TRBD1 (5 bases). V was pared by 0 bases and J by 8 bases, with 5 bases between. There are 11 residues in the CDR3. Germline values: CDR1 SGHRS, CDR2 YFSETQ. The CDR3 spells CASSLAGGYTF. The CDR3 nucleotides are TGCGCCAGCAGCTTGGCAGGGGGCTACACCTTC.

The rearrangement uses TRBV19 and TRBJ2-1; no reliable D call. Per the germline V gene, CDR1 is LNHDA and CDR2 is SQIVND (reference sequence). This CDR3 spans 14 amino acids. Trimming pared 6 bases from V and 0 bases from J, leaving 9 bases between. Written as DNA, the CDR3 is TGTGCCAGTAGCTTGTATAGCTCCTACAATGAGCAGTTCTTC. This encodes CASSLYSSYNEQFF.

V and J are TRBV28 and TRBJ1-1; D is perhaps TRBD1 (6 bases). V dropped 5 bases and J dropped 7 bases, with 14 bases sitting between them. Per germline, CDR1 MDHEN and CDR2 SYDVKM. The CDR3 has 13 residues. CDR3 protein: CASSQTGYDEAFF. CDR3 in DNA: TGTGCCAGCAGTCAAACAGGGTATGATGAAGCTTTCTTT.

The chain joins TRBV19 to TRBJ1-5, with D possibly TRBD1 on 6 matching bases. There are 15 residues in the CDR3. The V and J ends lost 4 bases and 3 bases respectively, with 13 bases between them. The germline CDR1 and CDR2 sequences are LNHDA and SQIVND (reference sequence). This chain's CDR3 is CASSTNGQPNQPQHF. The DNA for the CDR3 is TGTGCCAGTAGTACCAACGGACAGCCCAATCAGCCCCAGCATTTT.

This chain connects TRBV19 to TRBJ1-1; TRBD1 is a possible D gene (5 bases). Trimming stripped 4 bases from V and 6 bases from J, with 15 bases between. The CDR3 runs to 14 residues. Germline loops: CDR1 LNHDA, CDR2 SQIVND (reference sequence). CDR3 DNA sequence: TGTGCCAGTAGTACCCTTTCAGGGAGGGCTGAAGCTTTCTTT. This encodes CASSTLSGRAEAFF.